This T cell receptor beta chain was recovered during a study of blood T cell repertoires in COVID-19. The wider study: COVID-19 samples collected from the United States, Italy and Spain covered acute and convalescent phases. PBMCs, B-cell-depleted T cells, or T cells provided the cDNA or gDNA that made up the material.

In the original workflow: Using reference gene primer amplification, nucleated cell counts were estimated. Clones were sequenced by immunoSEQ multiplex PCR, and TCRdb holds only the in-frame ones, with some missing. V, J and clone size derive from that table, while D and trimming were established from the DNA sequence. The sample contains 100,000 to 150,000 clones, about 80% of which appear only once. The junction had 6 bases not matched to a gene; V was cut back by 3 bases and J by 1 base. The germline V gene encodes CDR1 KGHDR and CDR2 SFDVKD. There are 17 residues in the CDR3. The chain is built from TRBV24-1 and TRBJ2-3; TRBD1 aligns across 10 bases. This clonotype was sampled from a woman aged 50 to 60 with acute or convalescent COVID-19. Sequenced: peripheral blood. Here the CDR3 reads CATSDPRQGARTDTQYF. CDR3 DNA: TGTGCCACCAGTGATCCTCGACAGGGGGCCCGCACAGATACGCAGTATTTT.